This TCR beta chain appears in the sequencing data of a study of post-analysis software for immune sequencing data. In the study overall: In terms of disease course, relapsing-remitting, secondary progressive and progressive-relapsing multiple sclerosis were included.

CDR3 length: 14 residues. V was clipped by 1 base and J by 8 bases, with 10 bases between them. CDR1 is SGHRS and CDR2 is YFSETQ in the germline V gene. This clonotype showed up just a few times. Its specificity is unknown. The study's findings and limits: Multiple sclerosis patients had significantly lower normalized Chao1 diversity than controls. Strong co-clustering by F measure was seen for same-batch samples. Controls had lower frequencies than patients of five or six TRBV segments, which included TRBV5-6, TRBV5-1 and TRBV20-1.

Included in the TCR beta cDNA libraries were unique molecular identifiers. Each sample of about 1 to 10 million input T cells yielded approximately 500,000 cDNA molecules, so each molecule approximated one T cell. TCRdb analysed the PCR reads with MiXCR anew, one entry per CDR3 protein. The data show approximately 250,000 distinct CDR3 sequences, 36% seen once. Material: blood. The origin of this receptor is a girl between 5 and 17 years old with multiple sclerosis. The chain employs TRBV5-1 and TRBJ1-6, with D unresolved. DNA for the CDR3: TGCGCCAGCAGCTTGAGTGGAGGTGATTCACCCCTCCACTTT. Protein: CASSLSGGDSPLHF. The full variable domain, completed using reference TRBV5-1 and TRBJ1-6, is KAGVTQTPRYLIKTRGQQVTLSCSPISGHRSVSWYQQTPGQGLQFLFEYFSETQRNKGNFPGRFSGRQFSNSRSEMNVSTLELGDSALYLCASSLSGGDSPLHFGNGTRLTVT.